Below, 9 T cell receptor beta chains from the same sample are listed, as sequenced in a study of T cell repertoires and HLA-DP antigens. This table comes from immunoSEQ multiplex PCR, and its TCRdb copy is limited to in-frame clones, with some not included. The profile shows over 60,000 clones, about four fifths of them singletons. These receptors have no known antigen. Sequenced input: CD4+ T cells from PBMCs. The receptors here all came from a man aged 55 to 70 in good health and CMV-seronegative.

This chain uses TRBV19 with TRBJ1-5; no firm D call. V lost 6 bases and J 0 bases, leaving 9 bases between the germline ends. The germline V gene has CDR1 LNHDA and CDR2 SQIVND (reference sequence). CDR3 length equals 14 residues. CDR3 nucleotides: TGTGCCAGTAGGAGTACTTATAGCAATCAGCCCCAGCATTTT. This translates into CASRSTYSNQPQHF.

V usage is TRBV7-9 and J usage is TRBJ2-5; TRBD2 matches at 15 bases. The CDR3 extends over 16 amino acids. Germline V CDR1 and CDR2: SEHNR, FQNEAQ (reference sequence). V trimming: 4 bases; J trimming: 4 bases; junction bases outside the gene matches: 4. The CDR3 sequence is CASSSGLAGGGETQYF. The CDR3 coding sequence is TGTGCCAGCAGCTCTGGACTAGCGGGAGGGGGAGAGACCCAGTACTTC.

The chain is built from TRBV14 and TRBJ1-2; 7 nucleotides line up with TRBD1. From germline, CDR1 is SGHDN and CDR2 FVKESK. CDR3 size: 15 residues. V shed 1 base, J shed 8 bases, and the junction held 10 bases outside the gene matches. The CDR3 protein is CASSQALTGVWGYTF. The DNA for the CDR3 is TGTGCCAGCAGCCAAGCCCTCACAGGGGTGTGGGGCTACACCTTC.

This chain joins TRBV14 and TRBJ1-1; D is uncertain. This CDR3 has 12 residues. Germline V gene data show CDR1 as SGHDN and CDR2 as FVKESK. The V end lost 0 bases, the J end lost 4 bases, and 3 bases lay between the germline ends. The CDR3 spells CASSQDFTEAFF. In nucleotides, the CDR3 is TGTGCCAGCAGCCAAGATTTCACTGAAGCTTTCTTT.

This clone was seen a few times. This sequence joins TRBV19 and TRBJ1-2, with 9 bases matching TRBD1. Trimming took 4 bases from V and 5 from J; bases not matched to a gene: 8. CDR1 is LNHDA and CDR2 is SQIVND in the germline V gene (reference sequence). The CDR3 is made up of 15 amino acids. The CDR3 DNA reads TGTGCCAGTAGTAACCAGGCCGGACAGGGGTATGGCTACACCTTC. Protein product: CASSNQAGQGYGYTF. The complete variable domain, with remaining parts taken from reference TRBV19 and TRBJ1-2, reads DGGITQSPKYLFRKEGQNVTLSCEQNLNHDAMYWYRQDPGQGLRLIYYSQIVNDFQKGDIAEGYSVSREKKESFPLTVTSAQKNPTAFYLCASSNQAGQGYGYTFGSGTRLTVV.

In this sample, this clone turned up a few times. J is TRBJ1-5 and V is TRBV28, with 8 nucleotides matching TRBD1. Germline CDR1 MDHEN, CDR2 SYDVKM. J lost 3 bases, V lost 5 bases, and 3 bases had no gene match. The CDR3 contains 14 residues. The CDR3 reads CASSDRGPNQPQHF. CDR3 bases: TGTGCCAGCAGTGACAGGGGTCCCAATCAGCCCCAGCATTTT. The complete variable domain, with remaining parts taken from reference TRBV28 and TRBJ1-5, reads DVKVTQSSRYLVKRTGEKVFLECVQDMDHENMFWYRQDPGLGLRLIYFSYDVKMKEKGDIPEGYSVSREKKERFSLILESASTNQTSMYLCASSDRGPNQPQHFGDGTRLSIL.

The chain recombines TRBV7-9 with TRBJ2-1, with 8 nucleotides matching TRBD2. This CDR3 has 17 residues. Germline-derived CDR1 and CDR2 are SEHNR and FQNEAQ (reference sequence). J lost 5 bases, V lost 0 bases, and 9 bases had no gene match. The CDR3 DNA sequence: TGTGCCAGCAGCTTAGCTTTACTAGCGGAAATTAACAATGAGCAGTTCTTC. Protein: CASSLALLAEINNEQFF.

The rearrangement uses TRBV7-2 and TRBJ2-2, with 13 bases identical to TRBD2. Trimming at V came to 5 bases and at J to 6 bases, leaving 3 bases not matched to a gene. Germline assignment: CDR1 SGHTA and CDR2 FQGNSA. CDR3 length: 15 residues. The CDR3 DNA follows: TGTGCCAGCAGCGCAACTAGCGGGAGGGCCGGGGAGCTGTTTTTT. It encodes CASSATSGRAGELFF.

The CDR3 DNA follows: TGTGCCACCAGCACGGACAGGGGGTGGGGTGAAAAACTGTTTTTT. Amino acid sequence: CATSTDRGWGEKLFF. The chain employs TRBV15 and TRBJ1-4, with 10 bases matching TRBD1. The CDR3 totals 15 residues. Germline V lookup: CDR1 LNHNV, CDR2 YYDKDF (reference sequence). V shed 4 bases, J shed 7 bases, and the junction held 6 bases outside the gene matches. The full variable domain, its missing parts supplied by reference TRBV15 and TRBJ1-4, is DAMVIQNPRYQVTQFGKPVTLSCSQTLNHNVMYWYQQKSSQAPKLLFHYYDKDFNNEADTPDNFQSRRPNTSFCFLDIRSPGLGDTAMYLCATSTDRGWGEKLFFGSGTQLSVL.